The present T cell receptor beta chain was sequenced within a study of T cells in localized non-small cell lung cancer. About this clone: The antigen is undetermined.

The study's findings and limits: Without multi-region sequencing, intratumor heterogeneity could not be excluded. Uninvolved adjacent lung had more T cell clonality than any other tissue, topping tumor. Adjacent lung tissue had a median approximately 61 of the top 100 clones found in the tumor. Higher adjacent-lung clonality was associated with shorter survival.

Germline loops: CDR1 SGHAT, CDR2 FQDESV (reference sequence). The V end was cut by 4 bases, the J end by 6 bases, with 15 bases between. There are 14 residues in the CDR3. Generated by immunoSEQ multiplex PCR, the TCRdb table keeps only in-frame clones and is missing some. The sample has approximately 40,000 clones; around 87% are singletons. Sequencing used peripheral blood, obtained before any cancer treatment. The origin of this receptor is a man aged 18 to 50 with stage I lung adenocarcinoma. The chain combines TRBV11-1 with TRBJ1-2; weak D call: TRBD1 (5 bases). In DNA, the CDR3 is TGTGCCAGCAGCTCGTCGGCGAGAGGGGATGGCTACACCTTC. Encoded protein: CASSSSARGDGYTF.